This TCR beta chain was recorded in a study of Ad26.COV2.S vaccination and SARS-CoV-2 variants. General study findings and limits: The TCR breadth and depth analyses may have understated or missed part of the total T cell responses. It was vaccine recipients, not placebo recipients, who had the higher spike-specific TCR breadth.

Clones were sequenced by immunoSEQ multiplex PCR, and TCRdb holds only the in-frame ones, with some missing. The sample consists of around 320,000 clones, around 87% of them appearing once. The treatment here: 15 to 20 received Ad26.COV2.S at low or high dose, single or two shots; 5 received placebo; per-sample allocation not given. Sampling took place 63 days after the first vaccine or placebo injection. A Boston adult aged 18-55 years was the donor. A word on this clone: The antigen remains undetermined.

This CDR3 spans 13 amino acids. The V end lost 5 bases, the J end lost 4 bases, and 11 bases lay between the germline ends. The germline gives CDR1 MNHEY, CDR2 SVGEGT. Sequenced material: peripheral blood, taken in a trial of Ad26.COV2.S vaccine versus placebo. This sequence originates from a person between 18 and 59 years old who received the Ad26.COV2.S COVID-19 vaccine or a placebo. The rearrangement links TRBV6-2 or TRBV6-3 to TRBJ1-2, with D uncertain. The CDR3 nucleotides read TGTGCCAGCAGTCGTACAGTATCCTATGGCTACACCTTC. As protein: CASSRTVSYGYTF.